Listed below are T cell receptor beta chains from one sample, sequenced in a study of blood T cell repertoires in COVID-19. Generated by immunoSEQ multiplex PCR, the TCRdb table keeps only in-frame clones and is missing some. Of 190,000 or so clones in the sample, approximately 87% were seen once. Sequencing was carried out using peripheral blood. Every receptor here comes from a woman aged 18-29 years who had recovered from COVID-19. CDR3s include the opening cysteine and the closing phenylalanine or tryptophan. D genes are given only for firm matches. Size is stated for part of the rows, as once, few or many counts, or as a class when the clone is expanded.

TRBV11-2	TRBD2	TRBJ2-5	NA	CASSLVPQLAGGRETQYF	TGTGCCAGCAGCTTAGTCCCGCAACTAGCGGGGGGGCGAGAGACCCAGTACTTC
TRBV7-6	TRBD1	TRBJ2-3	NA	CASSGWDRGLSDTQYF	TGTGCCAGCAGCGGCTGGGACAGGGGGCTTTCAGATACGCAGTATTTT
TRBV7-8	NA	TRBJ1-1	once	CASSLEDWEGGDTEAFF	TGTGCCAGCAGCTTAGAAGACTGGGAAGGGGGGGACACTGAAGCTTTCTTT
TRBV15	NA	TRBJ1-3	NA	CATSRAGVGNTIYF	TGTGCCACCAGCAGAGCAGGGGTCGGAAACACCATATATTTT
TRBV18	NA	TRBJ1-2	NA	CASSPQQGSRGYTF	TGTGCCAGCTCACCACAGCAGGGCTCCCGGGGCTACACCTTC
TRBV5-6	NA	TRBJ2-7	NA	CASSWGATSSNEQYF	TGTGCCAGCAGCTGGGGGGCGACTAGCAGCAACGAGCAGTACTTC
TRBV10-3	NA	TRBJ1-6	NA	CAIRSGGAGNSPLHF	TGTGCCATCAGGTCGGGGGGGGCAGGGAATTCACCCCTCCACTTT
TRBV19	NA	TRBJ2-5	NA	CASRVQGISETQYF	TGTGCCAGTAGGGTCCAGGGAATCAGTGAGACCCAGTACTTC
TRBV5-4	TRBD2	TRBJ2-3	NA	CASSTGGTRTDTQYF	TGTGCCAGCAGCACCGGGGGGACTCGCACAGATACGCAGTATTTT
TRBV5-1	TRBD2	TRBJ2-1	once	CASSPASLAGGPFF	TGCGCCAGCAGCCCCGCGTCACTAGCGGGGGGGCCGTTCTTC
TRBV4-3	TRBD2	TRBJ2-7	NA	CASSQGLAGTYEQYF	TGCGCCAGCAGCCAAGGACTAGCGGGGACCTACGAGCAGTACTTC
TRBV6-6	TRBD2	TRBJ2-1	NA	CASSRSSGPLSNYNEQFF	TGTGCCAGCAGTCGCTCTAGCGGTCCCCTCTCAAACTACAATGAGCAGTTCTTC
TRBV10-3	TRBD1	TRBJ1-6	NA	CAISESRGDSNPPLHF	TGTGCCATCAGTGAGTCGCGGGGGGACAGCAACCCACCCCTCCACTTT
TRBV24-1	TRBD1	TRBJ1-2	NA	CATSDPTRQGAKGYTF	TGTGCCACCAGTGATCCTACCCGACAGGGGGCGAAAGGCTACACCTTC
TRBV4-1	NA	TRBJ1-2	NA	CASSQVTGGPLGPYGYTF	TGCGCCAGCAGCCAAGTTACCGGAGGGCCCCTGGGCCCCTATGGCTACACCTTC
TRBV6-2/TRBV6-3	NA	TRBJ2-5	NA	CASNPAEIQETQYF	TGTGCCAGCAACCCGGCAGAAATACAAGAGACCCAGTACTTC
TRBV7-9	NA	TRBJ1-1	NA	CASSQIDKIMNTEAFF	TGTGCCAGCAGCCAAATAGACAAGATAATGAACACTGAAGCTTTCTTT
TRBV19	NA	TRBJ2-1	few	CASSSITSRGNEQFF	TGTGCCAGTAGCAGTATTACGAGCCGGGGCAATGAGCAGTTCTTC
TRBV3-1/TRBV3-2	NA	TRBJ1-5	NA	CASSQVGNQPQHF	TGTGCCAGCAGCCAAGTCGGCAATCAGCCCCAGCATTTT
TRBV6-6	NA	TRBJ2-1	few	CASSLPYNEQFF	TGTGCCAGCAGCCTTCCCTACAATGAGCAGTTCTTC
TRBV5-6	TRBD1	TRBJ2-2	NA	CASSFGTGMTGELFF	TGTGCCAGCAGCTTTGGGACAGGGATGACCGGGGAGCTGTTTTTT
TRBV9	NA	TRBJ2-1	once	CASSERSDEQFF	TGTGCCAGCAGCGAACGTAGCGATGAGCAGTTCTTC
TRBV3-1/TRBV3-2	TRBD2	TRBJ2-2	NA	CASSAHRGGTNTGELFF	TGTGCCAGCAGCGCCCACCGGGGGGGGACGAACACCGGGGAGCTGTTTTTT
TRBV7-8	NA	TRBJ1-5	NA	CASSSMTAWWQPQHF	TGTGCCAGCAGCTCGATGACAGCCTGGTGGCAGCCCCAGCATTTT
TRBV18	TRBD1	TRBJ2-3	NA	CASSQSTGTTDTQYF	TGTGCCAGCTCACAATCGACAGGGACCACAGATACGCAGTATTTT
TRBV4-1	TRBD2	TRBJ2-3	NA	CASSQGRLAGNGPDTQYF	TGCGCCAGCAGCCAAGGGAGGTTAGCGGGGAACGGCCCAGATACGCAGTATTTT
TRBV24-1	TRBD1	TRBJ2-1	NA	CATSGRGSNEQFF	TGTGCCACCAGTGGCAGGGGGAGTAATGAGCAGTTCTTC
TRBV12-3/TRBV12-4	NA	TRBJ1-1	NA	CASSFSQETEAFF	TGTGCCAGCAGTTTTTCACAGGAGACTGAAGCTTTCTTT
TRBV25-1	TRBD1	TRBJ1-2	NA	CASSADRGEGYTF	TGTGCCAGCAGTGCCGACAGGGGAGAGGGCTACACCTTC
TRBV6-6	NA	TRBJ1-6	NA	CASSYLAKDNSPLHF	TGTGCCAGCAGTTACTTGGCCAAAGATAATTCACCCCTCCACTTT
TRBV5-1	TRBD1	TRBJ1-6	NA	CASSRTGPGDSPLHF	TGCGCCAGCAGCCGGACAGGTCCTGGCGATTCACCCCTCCACTTT
TRBV7-2	NA	TRBJ1-2	NA	CASSSRPEMDYYGYTF	TGTGCCAGCAGCTCCCGGCCAGAGATGGACTACTATGGCTACACCTTC
TRBV7-2	NA	TRBJ1-2	NA	CASSLEGRGNYGYTF	TGTGCCAGCAGCTTAGAGGGCAGGGGAAACTATGGCTACACCTTC
TRBV2	NA	TRBJ1-1	NA	CASRLPGQLNTEAFF	TGTGCCAGCAGGCTGCCGGGACAACTGAACACTGAAGCTTTCTTT
TRBV4-3	TRBD2	TRBJ2-7	NA	CASSQEYAGGSYEQYF	TGCGCCAGCAGCCAAGAGTATGCGGGGGGCTCCTACGAGCAGTACTTC
TRBV4-3	TRBD1	TRBJ2-7	few	CASSLYRGSYEQYF	TGCGCCAGCAGTCTGTACAGGGGCTCCTACGAGCAGTACTTC
TRBV14	TRBD2	TRBJ2-1	NA	CASSQQGLAHEQFF	TGTGCCAGCAGCCAACAGGGACTAGCCCATGAGCAGTTCTTC
TRBV5-1	TRBD1	TRBJ1-1	NA	CASSRPGGFGKVGTEAFF	TGCGCCAGCAGCAGGCCAGGGGGATTTGGGAAGGTGGGCACTGAAGCTTTCTTT
TRBV14	NA	TRBJ2-6	once	CASSQDIWANVLTF	TGTGCCAGCAGCCAAGATATTTGGGCCAACGTCCTGACTTTC
TRBV19	TRBD1	TRBJ1-1	few	CASRVGTGGTEAFF	TGTGCCAGTAGGGTCGGGACAGGGGGCACTGAAGCTTTCTTT
TRBV19	NA	TRBJ1-1	NA	CASSPPSGLNTEAFF	TGTGCCAGTAGTCCCCCGTCAGGGCTCAACACTGAAGCTTTCTTT
TRBV19	TRBD1	TRBJ1-3	NA	CASSTTGVSGNTIYF	TGTGCCAGTAGTACGACAGGGGTCTCTGGAAACACCATATATTTT
TRBV5-4	TRBD1	TRBJ1-3	NA	CASSRDRVHGNTIYF	TGTGCCAGCAGCCGGGACAGGGTCCATGGAAACACCATATATTTT
TRBV5-6	NA	TRBJ2-7	NA	CASSLLTYEQYF	TGTGCCAGCAGCTTGTTAACTTACGAGCAGTACTTC
TRBV7-8	TRBD1	TRBJ2-7	NA	CASSLGGTGLYEQYF	TGTGCCAGCAGCTTAGGGGGGACAGGTCTTTACGAGCAGTACTTC
TRBV9	NA	TRBJ2-3	NA	CASSVIGDTQYF	TGTGCCAGCAGCGTCATCGGAGATACGCAGTATTTT
TRBV19	TRBD1	TRBJ2-7	NA	CASGTGGEQYF	TGTGCCAGTGGGACAGGGGGCGAGCAGTACTTC
TRBV7-9	TRBD1	TRBJ2-7	NA	CASSLSQGANEQYF	TGTGCCAGCAGCTTAAGTCAGGGGGCCAACGAGCAGTACTTC
TRBV7-9	NA	TRBJ1-6	NA	CASSSGDSPLHF	TGTGCCAGCAGCTCAGGGGATTCACCCCTCCACTTT
TRBV6-5	TRBD1	TRBJ1-1	NA	CASRIQGAGTEAFF	TGTGCCAGCAGAATACAGGGGGCGGGCACTGAAGCTTTCTTT
TRBV5-4	NA	TRBJ2-7	once	CASSPRGGVHEQYF	TGTGCCAGCAGCCCCAGGGGAGGGGTCCACGAGCAGTACTTC
TRBV19	TRBD1	TRBJ2-1	NA	CASSPRTGLDEQFF	TGTGCCAGTAGTCCGAGGACAGGGCTCGATGAGCAGTTCTTC
TRBV27	NA	TRBJ1-4	NA	CASSLSMQGGEKLFF	TGTGCCAGCAGTTTATCGATGCAGGGCGGTGAAAAACTGTTTTTT
TRBV7-2	TRBD2	TRBJ2-7	NA	CASSLRLAGNEQYF	TGTGCCAGCAGCTTGCGACTAGCGGGGAATGAGCAGTACTTC
TRBV25-1	TRBD1	TRBJ1-2	NA	CASSEQGANYGYTF	TGTGCCAGCAGTGAACAGGGGGCTAACTATGGCTACACCTTC
TRBV5-6	NA	TRBJ2-1	NA	CATSVGRNEQFF	TGTGCCACTAGCGTGGGTCGGAATGAGCAGTTCTTC
TRBV7-8	NA	TRBJ1-2	once	CASSLGGYGYTF	TGTGCCAGCAGCCTCGGGGGGTATGGCTACACCTTC
TRBV9	TRBD2	TRBJ2-3	NA	CASSALSGGSTDTQYF	TGTGCCAGCAGCGCCCTTAGCGGGGGAAGCACAGATACGCAGTATTTT
TRBV29-1	NA	TRBJ1-4	NA	CSVVSYEKLFF	TGCAGCGTTGTTTCTTATGAAAAACTGTTTTTT